What follows is one T cell receptor beta chain and its context. Its antigen is unidentified. The sample originates from a study of cytomegalovirus exposure and HLA in healthy donors. Study-wide background: Earlier results showed 120 million or so unique TCR beta sequences derived from approximately 170 million T cells.

Vbeta (60) and Jbeta (13) primers were used in the PCR. Data came from immunoSEQ multiplex PCR; TCRdb stores just in-frame clones and leaves some out. The table records about 180,000 clones, about 81% of them present only once. Study-wide findings and caveats: Per a prior analysis, the majority of TCR beta V segments were productive roughly 90% or roughly 30% of the time. Researchers reported in a later analysis that common viral pathogens appeared linked to several top clusters.

This CDR3 comprises 14 residues. Trimming pared 2 bases from V and 7 bases from J, leaving 14 bases between. The germline gives CDR1 KGHSH, CDR2 LQKENI. The chain joins TRBV18 to TRBJ1-2; D is possibly TRBD1 (6 bases). The sequencing input was PBMCs. The origin of this receptor is a woman under 40 in good health and CMV-seronegative. The CDR3 protein is CASSPETGKVGYTF. The CDR3, as DNA: TGTGCCAGCTCACCAGAAACAGGGAAGGTTGGCTACACCTTC. The entire variable domain, with the rest obtained from reference TRBV18 and TRBJ1-2, is as follows: NAGVMQNPRHLVRRRGQEARLRCSPMKGHSHVYWYRQLPEEGLKFMVYLQKENIIDESGMPKERFSAEFPKEGPSILRIQQVVRGDSAAYFCASSPETGKVGYTFGSGTRLTVV.